The clone carrying this T cell receptor beta chain has a handful of counts. Unique molecular identifiers were used to barcode this TCRbeta library. Via MiXCR, TCRdb re-called the PCR reads, giving one row per CDR3 protein. The table lists approximately 350,000 distinct CDR3 sequences, approximately 12% of them singletons. This entry is derived from a study of T-cell reconstitution after alpha-beta-depleted transplantation in children. This CDR3 spans 15 amino acids. The V gene end was trimmed by 0 bases and the J gene end by 2 bases; junction bases not matched to a gene: 6. The germline V gene has CDR1 DFQATT and CDR2 SNEGSKA (reference sequence).

This clonotype originated in a human donor who donated a stem cell graft to a child with Fanconi anemia. The J gene is TRBJ2-5, the V gene TRBV20-1; 7 nucleotides match TRBD1. The sequences come from PBMCs, collected from the stem cell graft. The CDR3 sequence is CSARDTGRGQETQYF. The CDR3 region has the DNA TGCAGTGCTAGAGATACGGGCAGGGGGCAAGAGACCCAGTACTTC.